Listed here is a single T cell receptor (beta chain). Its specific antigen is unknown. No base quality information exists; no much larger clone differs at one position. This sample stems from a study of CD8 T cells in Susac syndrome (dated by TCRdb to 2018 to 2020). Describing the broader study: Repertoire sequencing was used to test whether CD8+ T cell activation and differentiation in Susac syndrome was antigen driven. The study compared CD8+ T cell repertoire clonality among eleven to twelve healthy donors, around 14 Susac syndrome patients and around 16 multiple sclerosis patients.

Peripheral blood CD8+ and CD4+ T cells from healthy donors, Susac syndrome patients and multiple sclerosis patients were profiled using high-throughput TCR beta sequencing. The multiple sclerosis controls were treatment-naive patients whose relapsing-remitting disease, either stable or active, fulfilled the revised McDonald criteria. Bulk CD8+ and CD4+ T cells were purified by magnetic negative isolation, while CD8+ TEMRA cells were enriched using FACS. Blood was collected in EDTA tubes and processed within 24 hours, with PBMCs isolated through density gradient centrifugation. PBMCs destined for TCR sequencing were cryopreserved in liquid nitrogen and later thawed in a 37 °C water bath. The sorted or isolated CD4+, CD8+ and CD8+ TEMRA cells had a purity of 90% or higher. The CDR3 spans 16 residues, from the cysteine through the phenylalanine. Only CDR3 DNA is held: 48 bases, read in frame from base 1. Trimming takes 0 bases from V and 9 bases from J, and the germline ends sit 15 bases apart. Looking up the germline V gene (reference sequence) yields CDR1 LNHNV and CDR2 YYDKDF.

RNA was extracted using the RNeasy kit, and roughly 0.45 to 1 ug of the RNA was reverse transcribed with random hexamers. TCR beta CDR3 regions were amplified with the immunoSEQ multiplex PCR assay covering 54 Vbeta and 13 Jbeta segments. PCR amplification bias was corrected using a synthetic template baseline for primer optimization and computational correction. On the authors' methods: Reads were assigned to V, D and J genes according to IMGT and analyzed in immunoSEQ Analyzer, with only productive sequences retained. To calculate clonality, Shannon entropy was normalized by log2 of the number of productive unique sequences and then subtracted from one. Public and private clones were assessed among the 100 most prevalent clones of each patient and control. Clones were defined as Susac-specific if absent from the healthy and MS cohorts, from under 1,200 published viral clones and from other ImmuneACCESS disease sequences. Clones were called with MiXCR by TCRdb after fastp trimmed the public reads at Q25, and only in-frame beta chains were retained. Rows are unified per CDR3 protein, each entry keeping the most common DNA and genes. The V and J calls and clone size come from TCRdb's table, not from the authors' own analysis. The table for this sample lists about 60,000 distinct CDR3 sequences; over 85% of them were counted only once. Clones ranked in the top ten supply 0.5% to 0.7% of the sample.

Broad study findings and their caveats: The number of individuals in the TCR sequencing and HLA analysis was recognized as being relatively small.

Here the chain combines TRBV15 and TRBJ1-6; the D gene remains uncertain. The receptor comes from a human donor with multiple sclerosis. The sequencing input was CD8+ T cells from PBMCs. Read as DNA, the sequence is TGTGCCACCAGCAGAGAGGAGGCATCTGGTGGTTCACCCCTCCACTTT. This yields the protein CATSREEASGGSPLHF.